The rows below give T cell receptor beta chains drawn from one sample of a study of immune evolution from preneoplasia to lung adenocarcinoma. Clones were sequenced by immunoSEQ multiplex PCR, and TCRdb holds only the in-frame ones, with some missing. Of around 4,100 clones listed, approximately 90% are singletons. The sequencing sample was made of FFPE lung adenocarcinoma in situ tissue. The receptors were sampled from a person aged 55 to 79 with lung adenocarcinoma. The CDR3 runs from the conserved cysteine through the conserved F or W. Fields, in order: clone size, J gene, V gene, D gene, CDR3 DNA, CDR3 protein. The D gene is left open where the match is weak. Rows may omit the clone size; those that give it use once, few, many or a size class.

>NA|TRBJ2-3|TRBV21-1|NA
TGTGCCAGCAGCAAAAGTCCAGGGACGTTAGCTAGTTGCACAGATACGCAGTATTTT
CASSKSPGTLASCTDTQYF
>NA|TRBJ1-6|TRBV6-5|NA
TGTGCCAGCAGTAGACAGGACCCCTATAATTCACCCCTCCACTTT
CASSRQDPYNSPLHF
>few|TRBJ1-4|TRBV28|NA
TGTGCCAGCAGACGTACCGGGACCGAGGTGGAACTGTTTTTT
CASRRTGTEVELFF
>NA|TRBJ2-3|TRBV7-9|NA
TGTGCCAGCAGCTTGGTTGGTGCGGCGGATCTAGATACGCAGTATTTT
CASSLVGAADLDTQYF
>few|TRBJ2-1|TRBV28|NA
TGTGCCAGCAGTTTACCTTTCGGGACCGGGCCCTCCTACAATGAGCAGTTCTTC
CASSLPFGTGPSYNEQFF
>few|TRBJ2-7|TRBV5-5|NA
TGTGCCAGCAGCTTCGCCCATTTTGTAAACGAGCAGTACTTC
CASSFAHFVNEQYF
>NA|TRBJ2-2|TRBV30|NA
TGTGCCTGGGCCTCCCTCGCGGGCACCGGGGAGCTGTTTTTT
CAWASLAGTGELFF
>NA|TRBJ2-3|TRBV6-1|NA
TGTGCCAGCAGATCGGACACTGGTTCCACAGATACGCAGTATTTT
CASRSDTGSTDTQYF
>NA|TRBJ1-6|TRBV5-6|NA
TGTGCCAGCAGGGTGGATGGGGTCACATCACCCCTCCACTTT
CASRVDGVTSPLHF
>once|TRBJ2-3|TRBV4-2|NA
TGTGCCAGCAGCCAAGGAATGGGAGATACGCAGTATTTT
CASSQGMGDTQYF
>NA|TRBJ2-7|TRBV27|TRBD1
TGTGCCAGCAGTTCGAGTTATTCCGCTGTACGGGACAGGGTCGACGAGCAGTACTTC
CASSSSYSAVRDRVDEQYF
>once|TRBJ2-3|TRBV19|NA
TGTGCCAGTAGTTGGGGGGTGAGCACAGATACGCAGTATTTT
CASSWGVSTDTQYF
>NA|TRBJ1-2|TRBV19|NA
TGTGCCAGCGAAGGGCCTTATGGCTACACCTTC
CASEGPYGYTF
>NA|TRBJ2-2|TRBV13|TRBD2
TGTGCCAGCAGCCCCCTTAGCGGGAGGGGGTCCGGGGAGCTGTTTTTT
CASSPLSGRGSGELFF
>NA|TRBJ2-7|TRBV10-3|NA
TGTGCCATCAGTGAGTCGCGTATCAAGAGGGGTTACGAGCAGTACTTT
CAISESRIKRGYEQYF
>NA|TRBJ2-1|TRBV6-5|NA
TGTGCCAGCAGTCCCACAGGGTACAATGAGCAGTTCTTC
CASSPTGYNEQFF
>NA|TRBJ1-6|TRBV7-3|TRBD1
TGTGCCAGCAGCCCGACGGGACAGTATAATTCACCCCTCCACTTT
CASSPTGQYNSPLHF
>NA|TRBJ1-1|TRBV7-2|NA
TGTGCCAGCAGCTTAAACCGCGGGACCACTGAAGCTTTCTTT
CASSLNRGTTEAFF
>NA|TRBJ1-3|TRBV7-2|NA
TGTGCCAGCAGCTTAGATCTGGGAAACACCATATATTTT
CASSLDLGNTIYF
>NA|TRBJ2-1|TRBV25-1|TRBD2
TGTGCCAGCAGTCCTATGACGGCGGGGGGTATCAATGAGCAGTTCTTC
CASSPMTAGGINEQFF
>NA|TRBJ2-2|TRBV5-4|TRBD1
TGTGCCAGCAGCCAAACCCCGGGACAGGGAGGGACCGGGGAGCTGTTTTTT
CASSQTPGQGGTGELFF
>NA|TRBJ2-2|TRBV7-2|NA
TGTGCCAGCAGCTCTGGGGGGCGAGGGGAGCTGTTTTTT
CASSSGGRGELFF
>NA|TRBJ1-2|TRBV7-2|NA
TGTGCCAGCAGCCCAAACACGAACTATAGCTACACCTTC
CASSPNTNYSYTF
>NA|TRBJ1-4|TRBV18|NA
TGTGCCAGCTCACCATCCAAGGAAAAACTGTTTTTT
CASSPSKEKLFF
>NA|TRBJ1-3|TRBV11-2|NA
TGTGCCAGCAGCTTAGATTACGGCTCTGGAAACACCATATATTTT
CASSLDYGSGNTIYF
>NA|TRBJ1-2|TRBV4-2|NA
TGTGCCAGCAGCCCGGGGGACGGGGAAGGCTACACCTTC
CASSPGDGEGYTF
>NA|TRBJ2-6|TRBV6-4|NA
TGTGCCAGCAGTGACTCGCGCGGGTCCGGCACTGGGGCCAACGTCCTGACTTTC
CASSDSRGSGTGANVLTF
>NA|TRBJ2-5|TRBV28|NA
TGTGCCAGCAGTAGTCCAGGGGTAGGTGAGACCCAGTACTTC
CASSSPGVGETQYF
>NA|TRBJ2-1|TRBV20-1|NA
TGCGCGGGCAGGCCATACAATGAGCAGTTCTTC
CAGRPYNEQFF
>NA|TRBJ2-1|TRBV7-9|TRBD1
TGTGCCAGCAGCTTAACTCGGGACAGGGGGCGGGGTGAGCAGTTCTTC
CASSLTRDRGRGEQFF
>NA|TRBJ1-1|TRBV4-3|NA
TGCGCCAGCAGCCAAGATTTACTGAACACTGAAGCTTTCTTT
CASSQDLLNTEAFF
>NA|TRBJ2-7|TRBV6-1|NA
TGTGCCAGCAGTGAAGTAGGATACGAGCAGTACTTC
CASSEVGYEQYF
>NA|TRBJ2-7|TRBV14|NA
TGTGCCAGCAGCCAAGGCTACCAATCCTACGAGCAGTACTTC
CASSQGYQSYEQYF
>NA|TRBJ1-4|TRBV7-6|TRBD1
TGTGCCAGCAGCTTAGAGATACAGGGGTTGACTAATGAAAAACTGTTTTTT
CASSLEIQGLTNEKLFF
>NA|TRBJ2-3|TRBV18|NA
TGTGCCAGCTCACCACCGAAGCGGACTAGCACAGATACGCAGTATTTT
CASSPPKRTSTDTQYF
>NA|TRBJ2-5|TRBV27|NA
TGTGCCAGCAGTTTATCGCACCTGCAAGAGACCCAGTACTTC
CASSLSHLQETQYF
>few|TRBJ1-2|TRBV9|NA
TGTGCCAGCAGCGTAGGGCAGGCAGGCAGGGAATGGTATGGCTACACCTTC
CASSVGQAGREWYGYTF
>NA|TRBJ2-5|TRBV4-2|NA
TGTGCCAGCAGCCAAGTAGACGGGACCCAAGAGACCCAGTACTTC
CASSQVDGTQETQYF
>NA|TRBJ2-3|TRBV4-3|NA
TGCGCCAGCAGCCAAGGTATGGGCCCAGATACGCAGTATTTT
CASSQGMGPDTQYF
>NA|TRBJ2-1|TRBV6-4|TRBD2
TGTGCCAGCAGTGAAAGGTCTAGCGGGGATTACAATGAGCAGTTCTTC
CASSERSSGDYNEQFF
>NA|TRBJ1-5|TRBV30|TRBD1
TGTGCCTGGAGCTTTACAGGGGGCGGTCAGCCCCAGCATTTT
CAWSFTGGGQPQHF
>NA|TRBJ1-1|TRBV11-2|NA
TGTGCCAGCTCAAGGGCATGGGGGACTGAAGCTTTCTTT
CASSRAWGTEAFF
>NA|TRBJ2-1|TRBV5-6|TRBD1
TGTGCCAGCAGCTCGAGACAGGGACAACAGTTCTTC
CASSSRQGQQFF
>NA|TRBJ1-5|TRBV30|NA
TGTGCCTGGAACACGGGAACAAGGTATAGCAATCAGCCCCAGCATTTT
CAWNTGTRYSNQPQHF
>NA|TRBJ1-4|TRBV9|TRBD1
TGTGCCAGCAGCCCTTCTACCGGGACAGGGGCGTGGAGTAATGAAAAACTGTTTTTT
CASSPSTGTGAWSNEKLFF
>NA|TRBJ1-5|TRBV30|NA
TGTGCCTGGAGTGGTGGGGCAGGCGAACATCAGCCCCAGCATTTT
CAWSGGAGEHQPQHF
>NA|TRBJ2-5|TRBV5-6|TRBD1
TGTGCCAGCAGCTTGGGAGGGGGCCTGGAGACCCAGTACTTC
CASSLGGGLETQYF
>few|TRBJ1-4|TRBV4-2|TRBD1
TGTGCCAGCAGCCAAGGAGGGGGCGGAGAAAAACTGTTTTTT
CASSQGGGGEKLFF
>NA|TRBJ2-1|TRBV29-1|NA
TGCAGCGTTGTCAGGGTGTTTATGAACAATGAGCAGTTCTTC
CSVVRVFMNNEQFF
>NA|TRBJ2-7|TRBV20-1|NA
TGCAGTGTTAGACAGACTCGGGAGCAGTACTTC
CSVRQTREQYF
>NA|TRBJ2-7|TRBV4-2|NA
TGTGCCAGCAGCCAAGAAGCGACGAGGGGCTACGAGCAGTACTTC
CASSQEATRGYEQYF